Below are 21 T cell receptor beta chains sequenced from a single sample in a study of blood T cell repertoires in COVID-19. Produced via immunoSEQ multiplex PCR; TCRdb's table is partial and in-frame only. The sample holds tens of thousands of clones, roughly nine tenths seen once. Sequencing was done on a sample of peripheral blood. Receptors were obtained from a man at least 80 years old with acute or convalescent COVID-19.

The chain carries TRBV5-1 and TRBJ2-3; D perhaps matches TRBD2 (5 bases). CDR3 size: 14 residues. The germline V gene encodes CDR1 SGHRS and CDR2 YFSETQ. The V end lost 3 bases, the J end lost 6 bases, and 14 bases lay between the germline ends. The CDR3: CASSWSDSGDTQYF. CDR3 nucleotides: TGCGCCAGCAGCTGGAGCGATTCGGGGGATACGCAGTATTTT. Looking up the rest from reference TRBV5-1 and TRBJ2-3 gives the full variable domain: KAGVTQTPRYLIKTRGQQVTLSCSPISGHRSVSWYQQTPGQGLQFLFEYFSETQRNKGNFPGRFSGRQFSNSRSEMNVSTLELGDSALYLCASSWSDSGDTQYFGPGTRLTVL.

The chain combines TRBV19 with TRBJ1-5; D possibly corresponds to TRBD1 (6 bases). There are 14 residues in the CDR3. V was pared by 5 bases and J by 3 bases, with 11 bases between. Germline lookup yields CDR1 LNHDA and CDR2 SQIVND (reference sequence). The CDR3 spells CASSEGQLNQPQHF. The CDR3 DNA sequence: TGTGCCAGTAGTGAAGGACAGCTCAATCAGCCCCAGCATTTT. Based on the CDR3 plus reference TRBV19 and TRBJ1-5, the full variable domain is DGGITQSPKYLFRKEGQNVTLSCEQNLNHDAMYWYRQDPGQGLRLIYYSQIVNDFQKGDIAEGYSVSREKKESFPLTVTSAQKNPTAFYLCASSEGQLNQPQHFGDGTRLSIL.

The CDR3 DNA is TGCGCCAGCTCCGACGGGAACTATGGCTACACCTTC. Its translation: CASSDGNYGYTF. The chain uses TRBV5-1 and TRBJ1-2; no definite D call. Germline V gene data show CDR1 as SGHRS and CDR2 as YFSETQ. Trimming removed 7 bases from V and 2 bases from J, with 9 bases in between. The CDR3 runs 12 residues.

This chain links TRBV18 with TRBJ1-1; D not certain. Trimming took off 4 bases at V and 2 bases at J, with 8 bases between the two ends. The CDR3 has 13 amino acids. Germline V CDR1 and CDR2: KGHSH, LQKENI. CDR3 DNA sequence: TGTGCCAGCTCACTATCAGTAAACACTGAAGCTTTCTTT. This sequence encodes CASSLSVNTEAFF.

This chain uses TRBV5-1 with TRBJ2-2, with TRBD1 matching 8 bases. CDR3 length: 16 residues. Germline V CDR1 and CDR2: SGHRS, YFSETQ. V lost 4 bases to trimming and J lost 2 bases; unmatched junction nucleotides: 7. CDR3 DNA: TGCGCCAGCAGCCTCGAACAGGGGGGTAACACCGGGGAGCTGTTTTTT. Protein product: CASSLEQGGNTGELFF.

The rearrangement joins TRBV2 to TRBJ2-1; maybe TRBD2 (5 bases). Trimming left V 2 bases short and J 6 bases short, with 14 bases between. The CDR3 sequence is 15 residues long. The germline gives CDR1 SNHLY, CDR2 FYNNEI. DNA of the CDR3: TGTGCCAGCAGTGAAAGGGAGATCCTCTTCAATGAGCAGTTCTTC. Protein: CASSEREILFNEQFF.

This chain uses TRBV7-8 with TRBJ2-2; possibly TRBD1 for D (5 bases). Trimming removed 4 bases from V and 6 bases from J, with 9 bases in between. The CDR3 is made up of 13 amino acids. CDR1 is SGHVS, CDR2 FQNEAQ, per germline. The CDR3 nucleotides are TGTGCCAGCAGCTCGCAGGGCTCCGGGGAGCTGTTTTTT. As protein: CASSSQGSGELFF.

The chain employs TRBV23-1 and TRBJ1-1, with TRBD1 as a possible D gene (5 bases). TRBV23-1 belongs to the ORF category, with a function that is uncertain. The CDR3 length is 12 residues. Trimming left V 5 bases short and J 4 bases short, with 8 bases between. The CDR3 nucleotides read TGCGCCAGCAGTTGCAGGGCCACTGAAGCTTTCTTT. Translated: CASSCRATEAFF.

This sequence joins TRBV6-5 and TRBJ2-7; 8 bases are a match to TRBD1. Germline V CDR1 and CDR2: MNHEY, SVGAGI. The CDR3 is 15 amino acids. The junction had 7 bases not matched to a gene; V was cut back by 0 bases and J by 6 bases. CDR3: CASSYSGQGGAEQYF. As DNA, the CDR3 is TGTGCCAGCAGTTACTCAGGACAGGGTGGCGCCGAGCAGTACTTC.

For this clone: This sample includes further DNA sequences coding for the same CDR3. This chain links TRBV20-1 with TRBJ2-1; no definite D call. The germline V gene encodes CDR1 DFQATT and CDR2 SNEGSKA (reference sequence). Deletions cut 6 bases from V and 4 bases from J, with 4 bases between. The CDR3 contains 10 residues. The CDR3 loop is CSALYNEQFF. CDR3 in DNA: TGCAGTGCCCTTTACAATGAGCAGTTCTTC.

This clone was picked up one time. The J gene is TRBJ2-1, the V gene TRBV5-1; D is possibly TRBD2 (6 bases). The CDR3 is 14 residues long. CDR1 SGHRS and CDR2 YFSETQ come from the germline V gene. V lost 0 bases and J lost 4, with 8 bases in between. CDR3 loop: CASSLEGLYNEQFF. The CDR3 bases are TGCGCCAGCAGCTTGGAGGGACTTTACAATGAGCAGTTCTTC.

The chain uses TRBV12-5 and TRBJ1-1; D may be TRBD1 (5 bases). The germline CDR1 and CDR2 sequences are LGHNT and FRNRAP. V dropped 9 bases and J dropped 0 bases, with 11 bases sitting between them. This CDR3 comprises 13 residues. For the CDR3, the DNA is TGTGCTAGCGAGGGACTGATGAACACTGAAGCTTTCTTT. This translates into CASEGLMNTEAFF.

The J gene is TRBJ2-1, the V gene TRBV11-3; tentatively, D is TRBD1 (6 bases). V lost 5 bases to trimming and J lost 4 bases, with 9 bases between them. The CDR3 loop spans 13 amino acids. CDR1 is SGHNT, CDR2 YENEEA, per germline. CDR3 sequence: CASSTGMYNEQFF. Here the CDR3 DNA reads TGTGCCAGCAGCACAGGGATGTACAATGAGCAGTTCTTC.

The gene calls are TRBV24-1 and TRBJ1-5; 7 nucleotides match TRBD1. Per germline, CDR1 KGHDR and CDR2 SFDVKD. With V trimmed by 11 bases and J by 4 bases, 13 bases remained unmatched. This CDR3 has 15 residues. The CDR3 sequence: CANLGTEVLNQPQHF. The DNA for the CDR3 is TGTGCCAACCTCGGGACAGAAGTTTTAAATCAGCCCCAGCATTTT.

This chain joins TRBV11-2 and TRBJ2-2, with TRBD2 matching 12 bases. CDR3 length: 15 amino acids. Germline assignment: CDR1 SGHAT and CDR2 FQNNGV. Germline trimming cut 1 base from V and 6 bases from J; bases unmatched to any gene: 0. CDR3 sequence (DNA): TGTGCCAGCAGCTTAGGGACTAGCGGGGCCGGGGAGCTGTTTTTT. It encodes CASSLGTSGAGELFF.

This clone was observed a handful of times. This chain uses TRBV2 with TRBJ1-5; D gene uncertain. This CDR3 contains 15 residues. Trimming took 3 bases from V and 4 from J, leaving 13 bases between them. In germline, CDR1 is SNHLY, CDR2 FYNNEI. Here the CDR3 reads CASSDWAGSNQPQHF. CDR3 bases: TGTGCCAGCAGTGATTGGGCAGGATCAAATCAGCCCCAGCATTTT.

CDR3 region: CASSQVPIGGGTGELFF. In DNA, the CDR3 is TGCGCCAGCAGCCAAGTACCGATCGGAGGCGGCACCGGGGAGCTGTTTTTT. The chain couples TRBV4-1 to TRBJ2-2; perhaps TRBD2 as D (5 bases). In germline, CDR1 is MGHRA, CDR2 YSYEKL. There are 17 residues in the CDR3. Trimming took off 1 base at V and 4 bases at J, with 16 bases between the two ends.

The rearrangement links TRBV12-3 or TRBV12-4 to TRBJ1-3; no clear D. The CDR3 runs to 12 residues. V lost 3 bases and J lost 4, with 4 bases in between. In DNA form, the CDR3 reads TGTGCCAGCAGTTTCCCGGGAAACACCATATATTTT. Translating it yields CASSFPGNTIYF.

This chain joins TRBV11-2 and TRBJ2-1; TRBD2 matches at 9 bases. CDR3 length: 15 residues. After removal of 0 bases from V and 10 bases from J, the junction contained 7 bases not matched to a gene. Germline lookup yields CDR1 SGHAT and CDR2 FQNNGV. CDR3 in DNA: TGTGCCAGCAGCTTAGATCTTGGGCTAGCGGGAGAGCAGTTCTTC. The encoded protein is CASSLDLGLAGEQFF.

The CDR3 loop reads CASTPDRNYGYTF. CDR3 nucleotide sequence: TGTGCCAGTACCCCTGATAGAAACTATGGCTACACCTTC. The chain links TRBV19 to TRBJ1-2; D uncertain. Germline lookup yields CDR1 LNHDA and CDR2 SQIVND (reference sequence). V shed 7 bases and J shed 2 bases, with 11 bases lying between them. The CDR3 sequence is 13 residues long.

The chain has TRBV6-6 and TRBJ1-3; TRBD1 might be the D (6 bases). Trimming shortened V by 8 bases and J by 0 bases, and 11 bases separated the two germline ends. CDR3 length: 14 amino acids. CDR1 is MNHNY, CDR2 SVGAGI, per germline (reference sequence). CDR3 in amino acids: CASRDTSSGNTIYF. CDR3 sequence (DNA): TGTGCCAGCCGGGACACGAGCTCTGGAAACACCATATATTTT.